Listed here is a single T cell receptor beta chain. Its antigen is unidentified. Trimming took off 4 bases at V and 1 base at J, with 7 bases between the two ends. The germline CDR1 and CDR2 sequences are MNHNS and SASEGT. This CDR3 is built from 13 residues. Amplification of TCR beta CDR3 regions used RNA as the template. During a first-round RT-PCR of the TCR CDR3, the HTBI primer set was used. TCRdb itself ran the multiplex PCR reads through MiXCR, one entry per CDR3 protein. The table includes over 650,000 distinct CDR3 sequences, just under 45% detected once. Uncontrolled infection, other autoimmune disease, pregnancy and lactation each barred patients from inclusion. The data were obtained in a study of T cells in Graves' hyperthyroidism and ophthalmopathy. Findings of the study overall: Blood shared most expanded thyroid clonotypes above 0.001. The model forecast ophthalmopathy, anticipating it by a median approximately 7 months before onset.

The specimen was peripheral blood or thyroid tissue (not recorded which). The clonotype was recovered from an adult man with Graves' disease, either hyperthyroidism or ophthalmopathy (not recorded which). This chain connects TRBV6-1 to TRBJ1-1; D unclear. The CDR3 DNA is TGTGCCAGCAGTGTTTTCGCGAACACTGAAGCTTTCTTT. It codes for CASSVFANTEAFF.